Listed here are 8 T cell receptor beta chains from one sample, sequenced in a study of early T cells in non-severe SARS-CoV-2 infection (dated by TCRdb to the early 2020s). The library came from 5' RACE. The data were produced on a NextSeq 500. TCRdb cleaned the public reads at Q25 with fastp, built clones with MiXCR and kept in-frame beta chains. Rows with one shared CDR3 protein collapse into an entry with the most common genes and DNA. This sample gives 85,000 to 100,000 distinct CDR3 sequences in total; about 10% of them show up just once. The top ten clonotypes cover about 5% of the sample. Sample: whole blood. The receptors shown here come from an adult who was a healthcare worker with PCR-confirmed SARS-CoV-2 infection or an uninfected control (not recorded which).

This clonotype was counted many times. This chain links TRBV29-1 with TRBJ2-7; maybe TRBD2 (6 bases). This CDR3 has 13 residues. Per germline, CDR1 SQVTM and CDR2 ANQGSEA. Trimming stripped 7 bases from V and 4 bases from J, with 17 bases between. CDR3 DNA sequence: TGCAGCGCTTGTGGGGCGGGACTTTACGAGCAGTACTTC. The encoded protein is CSACGAGLYEQYF.

The sample holds a few counts of this clonotype. The chain has TRBV4-1 and TRBJ2-3; 8 bases map to TRBD2. V lost 4 bases and J lost 3; bases outside the gene matches: 6. This CDR3 has 15 residues. Germline V gene data show CDR1 as MGHRA and CDR2 as YSYEKL. As DNA, the CDR3 is TGCGCCAGCAGCCCTTCGGGGGGGGGAACAGATACGCAGTATTTT. Translating it yields CASSPSGGGTDTQYF.

The chain has TRBV4-1 and TRBJ2-7; D not certain. The CDR3 contains 14 residues. The V gene's germline CDR1 is MGHRA and CDR2 YSYEKL. With 0 bases removed from V and 3 bases from J, the gap between germline ends came to 9 bases. The CDR3 sequence: CASSQDTLGYEQYF. In DNA form, the CDR3 reads TGCGCCAGCAGCCAAGATACCCTCGGCTACGAGCAGTACTTC.

The rearrangement uses TRBV7-2 and TRBJ1-5; TRBD1 aligns across 9 bases. V lost 6 bases to trimming and J lost 4 bases; unmatched junction nucleotides: 4. Looked up from germline, CDR1 is SGHTA and CDR2 is FQGNSA. CDR3 length: 14 amino acids. The CDR3 region is CASSWGQGNQPQHF. The CDR3 DNA follows: TGTGCCAGCAGTTGGGGACAGGGAAATCAGCCCCAGCATTTT.

The sample holds a few counts of this clonotype. V gene TRBV7-8 combines with J gene TRBJ2-7; 8 positions agree with TRBD1. The CDR3 covers 18 residues. Germline loops: CDR1 SGHVS, CDR2 FQNEAQ. V gave up 0 bases and J gave up 0 bases; unmatched junction bases: 10. CDR3: CASSLAKEPGQVSYEQYF. CDR3 nucleotides: TGTGCCAGCAGCTTAGCAAAGGAACCGGGACAGGTCTCCTACGAGCAGTACTTC.

The chain joins TRBV7-6 to TRBJ2-5; 7 bases are a match to TRBD2. J gave up 7 bases and V 8 bases, and 4 bases lay outside the gene matches. CDR1 and CDR2 (germline): SGHVS, FNYEAQ. This CDR3 has 11 amino acids. The CDR3, as DNA: TGTGCCAGCCGGAGGGAGGGGACCCAGTACTTC. As protein: CASRREGTQYF.

This clonotype was seen at least ten times. The V call is TRBV28, the J call TRBJ1-1; the match to TRBD1 covers 7 bases. CDR3 length: 15 amino acids. V was clipped by 4 bases and J by 10 bases; unmatched bases: 15. CDR1 MDHEN and CDR2 SYDVKM come from the germline V gene. The CDR3 is CASSSVETGPRGAFF. Written as DNA, the CDR3 is TGTGCCAGCAGTTCGGTTGAGACAGGGCCTAGGGGAGCTTTCTTT.

V and J are TRBV28 and TRBJ2-6; possibly TRBD2 for D (5 bases). Trimming removed 6 bases at V and 5 bases at J, with 17 bases between. The CDR3 is 16 residues long. In germline, CDR1 is MDHEN, CDR2 SYDVKM. The CDR3 sequence: CASSPERSLRANVLTF. CDR3 nucleotides: TGTGCCAGCAGCCCCGAGCGGTCCTTACGGGCCAACGTCCTGACTTTC.